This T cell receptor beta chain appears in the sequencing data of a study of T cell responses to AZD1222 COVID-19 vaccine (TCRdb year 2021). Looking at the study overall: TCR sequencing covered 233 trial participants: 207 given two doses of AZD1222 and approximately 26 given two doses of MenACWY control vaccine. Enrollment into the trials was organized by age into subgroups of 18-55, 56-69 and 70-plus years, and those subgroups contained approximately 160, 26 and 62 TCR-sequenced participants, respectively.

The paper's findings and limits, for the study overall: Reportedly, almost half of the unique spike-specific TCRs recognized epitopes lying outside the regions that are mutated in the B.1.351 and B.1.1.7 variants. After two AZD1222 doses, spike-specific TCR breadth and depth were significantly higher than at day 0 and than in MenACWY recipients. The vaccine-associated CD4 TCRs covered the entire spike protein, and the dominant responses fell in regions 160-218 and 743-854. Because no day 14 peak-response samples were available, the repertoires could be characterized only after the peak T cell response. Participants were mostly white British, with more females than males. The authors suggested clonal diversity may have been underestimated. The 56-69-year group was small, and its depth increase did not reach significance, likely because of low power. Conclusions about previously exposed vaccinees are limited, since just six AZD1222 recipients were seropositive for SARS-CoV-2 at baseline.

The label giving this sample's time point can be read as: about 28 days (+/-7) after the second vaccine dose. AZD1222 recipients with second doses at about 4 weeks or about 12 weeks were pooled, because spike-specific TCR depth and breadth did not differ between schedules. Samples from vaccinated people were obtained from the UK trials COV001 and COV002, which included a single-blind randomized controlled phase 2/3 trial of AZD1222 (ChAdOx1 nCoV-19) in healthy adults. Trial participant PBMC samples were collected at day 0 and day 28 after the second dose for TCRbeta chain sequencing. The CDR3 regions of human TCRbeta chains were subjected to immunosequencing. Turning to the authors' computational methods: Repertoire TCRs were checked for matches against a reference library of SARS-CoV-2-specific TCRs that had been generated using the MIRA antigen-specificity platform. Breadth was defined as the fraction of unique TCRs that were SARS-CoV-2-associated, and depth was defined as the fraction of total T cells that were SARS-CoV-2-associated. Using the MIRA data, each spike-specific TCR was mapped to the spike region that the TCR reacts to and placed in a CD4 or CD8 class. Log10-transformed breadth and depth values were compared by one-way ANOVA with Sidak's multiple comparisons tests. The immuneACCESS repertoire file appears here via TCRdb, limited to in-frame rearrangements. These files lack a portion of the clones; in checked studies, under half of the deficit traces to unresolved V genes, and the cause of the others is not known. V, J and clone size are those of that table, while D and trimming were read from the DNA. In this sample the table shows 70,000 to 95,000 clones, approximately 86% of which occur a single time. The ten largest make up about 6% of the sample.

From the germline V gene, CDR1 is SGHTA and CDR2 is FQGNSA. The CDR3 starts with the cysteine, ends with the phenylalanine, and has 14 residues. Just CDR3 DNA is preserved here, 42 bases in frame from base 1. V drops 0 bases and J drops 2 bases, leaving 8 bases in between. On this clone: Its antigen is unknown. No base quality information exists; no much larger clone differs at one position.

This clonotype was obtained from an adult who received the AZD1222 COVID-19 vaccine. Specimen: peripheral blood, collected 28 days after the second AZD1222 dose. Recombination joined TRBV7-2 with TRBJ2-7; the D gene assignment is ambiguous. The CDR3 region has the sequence CASSLAIGPYEQYF. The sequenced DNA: TGTGCCAGCAGCTTAGCAATCGGCCCCTACGAGCAGTACTTC.